This record looks at one T cell receptor beta chain sequence and its context. This sample's TCRbeta library carried unique molecular identifier barcodes. MiXCR, applied by TCRdb to the PCR reads, yields one record per CDR3 protein. The data show 540,000 or so distinct CDR3 sequences, under 25% seen once. This specimen belongs to a study of T-cell reconstitution after alpha-beta-depleted transplantation in children. The sequence was collected from a boy under two years old who had a stem cell transplant for acute myeloid leukemia, so the T cells may come from the graft donor. The material was PBMCs, mostly from graft donor cells, obtained 360 days after TCRalphabeta/CD19-depleted stem cell transplant.

The CDR3 reads CASSSHQETQYF. In DNA form, the CDR3 reads TGTGCCAGCAGCTCCCACCAAGAGACCCAGTACTTC. The J gene is TRBJ2-5, the V gene TRBV5-4; D gene ambiguous. Per the germline V gene, CDR1 is SGHNT and CDR2 is YYREEE (reference sequence). This CDR3 comprises 12 residues. V gave up 3 bases and J gave up 0 bases, with 3 bases separating them.